This T cell receptor (beta chain) came from a study of lymphopenia after photon versus proton radiotherapy. The study, taken as a whole, reports: Post-nadir TCR diversity decline inversely tracked overall survival among those who died.

V lost 9 bases and J lost 2; bases outside the gene matches: 7. Germline assignment: CDR1 WNHNN and CDR2 SYGVQD (reference sequence). This CDR3 has 14 residues. Worth noting for this clone: The target antigen is unknown.

Clones were sequenced by immunoSEQ multiplex PCR, and TCRdb holds only the in-frame ones, with some missing. The table includes tens of thousands of clones, 86% detected once. The clonotype comes from a man in his forties with gastric cancer. The source was peripheral blood, collected from a patient treated with photon-based radiotherapy. The chain employs TRBV10-1 and TRBJ2-1; 7 positions agree with TRBD1. CDR3 region: CASPRGFTYNEQFF. The DNA of the CDR3 is TGCGCCAGTCCCAGGGGGTTCACCTACAATGAGCAGTTCTTC.